Each of the 15 T cell receptor beta chains below was sequenced from the same sample in a study of cytomegalovirus exposure and HLA in healthy donors. Use of 60 Vbeta and 13 Jbeta primers characterized the PCR. Some clones are missing from TCRdb's copy, which holds only in-frame ones; the method was immunoSEQ multiplex PCR. The sample includes around 220,000 clones, approximately 80% seen only once; the top ten take about a sixth. The sequencing input was PBMCs. The receptor set was obtained from a man aged 35-49 years in good health and CMV-seronegative.

J is TRBJ1-6 and V is TRBV6-5; perhaps TRBD1 as D (5 bases). Germline V CDR1 and CDR2: MNHEY, SVGAGI. Trimming removed 8 bases at V and 5 bases at J, with 10 bases between. The CDR3 spans 13 residues. The CDR3 loop reads CASSDSNNSPLHF. The CDR3 DNA is TGTGCCAGCTCTGACAGTAATAATTCACCCCTCCACTTT.

The chain combines TRBV4-1 with TRBJ1-4; 7 nucleotides agree with TRBD1. This CDR3 has 16 amino acids. V shed 7 bases, J shed 5 bases, and the junction held 13 bases outside the gene matches. Germline CDR1 is MGHRA and CDR2 is YSYEKL. CDR3 nucleotides: TGCGCCAGCAATCACGGGGAGAAGGGACAGAATGAAAAACTGTTTTTT. It encodes CASNHGEKGQNEKLFF.

The gene calls are TRBV4-2 and TRBJ2-2; 10 positions agree with TRBD1. CDR1 and CDR2 (germline): LGHNA, YNFKEQ. The CDR3 is made up of 15 amino acids. V lost 5 bases, J lost 6 bases, and 6 bases stayed unmatched. CDR3 in amino acids: CASSKRDRGAGELFF. DNA for the CDR3: TGTGCCAGCAGCAAGAGGGACAGGGGAGCCGGGGAGCTGTTTTTT.

The rearrangement joins TRBV7-9 to TRBJ2-1; D not certain. Germline loops: CDR1 SEHNR, CDR2 FQNEAQ (reference sequence). V shed 4 bases and J shed 0 bases, with 7 bases lying between them. CDR3 length equals 14 residues. CDR3 sequence (DNA): TGTGCCAGCAGCTACAGCCTCTCCTACAATGAGCAGTTCTTC. Translation: CASSYSLSYNEQFF.

This clone occurred a few times. The chain employs TRBV19 and TRBJ1-2; TRBD1 aligns across 8 bases. After removal of 7 bases from V and 6 bases from J, the junction contained 16 bases not matched to a gene. The CDR3 length is 16 residues. The germline V gene encodes CDR1 LNHDA and CDR2 SQIVND (reference sequence). The CDR3 is CASTRVGRGLPNGYTF. CDR3 nucleotides: TGTGCCAGTACCAGGGTAGGCAGGGGGCTTCCCAATGGCTACACCTTC.

V and J are TRBV11-2 and TRBJ1-4; TRBD1 is a possible D gene (6 bases). V shed 3 bases and J shed 8 bases, with 13 bases lying between them. This CDR3 has 14 amino acids. The germline V gene encodes CDR1 SGHAT and CDR2 FQNNGV. The CDR3 nucleotides read TGTGCCAGCAGCTTCAGGGGAGTCGAGGAAAAACTGTTTTTT. Translated, it gives CASSFRGVEEKLFF.

The chain links TRBV13 to TRBJ2-7; tentatively, D is TRBD2 (6 bases). Trimming pared 6 bases from V and 4 bases from J, leaving 13 bases between. The CDR3 length is 13 residues. Per the germline V gene, CDR1 is PRHDT and CDR2 is FYEKMQ (reference sequence). CDR3 DNA: TGTGCCAGCAGGCGACTAGAAGGGTACGAGCAGTACTTC. Translation: CASRRLEGYEQYF.

The count of this clone is one. This sequence joins TRBV9 and TRBJ2-7; TRBD1 aligns across 7 bases. The ends lost 3 bases at V and 4 bases at J; junction bases unmatched: 10. The CDR3 has 15 residues. Germline loops: CDR1 SGDLS, CDR2 YYNGEE. This CDR3 is CASSEYWTGEYEQYF. The CDR3, as DNA: TGTGCCAGCAGCGAGTACTGGACAGGAGAGTACGAGCAGTACTTC.

The V gene is TRBV7-9, the J gene TRBJ2-1; the match to TRBD2 covers 11 bases. CDR1 and CDR2 from the germline V gene are SEHNR and FQNEAQ (reference sequence). This CDR3 is built from 18 residues. V lost 5 bases, J lost 5 bases, and 14 bases stayed unmatched. The CDR3 nucleotides are TGTGCCAGCAGCCCCAAGCACAGACTAGCGGGATTGAACAATGAGCAGTTCTTC. It yields the protein CASSPKHRLAGLNNEQFF.

This clone was detected only a few times. This chain connects TRBV11-2 to TRBJ2-1; TRBD2 matches 8 bases. Germline CDR1 and CDR2: SGHAT and FQNNGV. The CDR3 totals 16 residues. The V segment lost 5 bases and the J segment 6 bases; nucleotides outside the gene matches: 12. The CDR3: CASSISPAGAINEQFF. DNA of the CDR3: TGTGCCAGCAGCATCAGCCCAGCGGGGGCTATCAATGAGCAGTTCTTC.

The rearrangement links TRBV5-1 to TRBJ1-2, with D unclear. This CDR3 region has 17 residues. Germline V gives CDR1 SGHRS, CDR2 YFSETQ. V was trimmed by 5 bases and J by 1 base, leaving 21 bases between them. CDR3 region: CASRAPPGGENNYGYTF. The CDR3 DNA follows: TGCGCCAGCAGGGCCCCCCCCGGCGGGGAGAATAACTATGGCTACACCTTC.

This clone was detected only once. This chain connects TRBV10-1 to TRBJ1-2, with D maybe TRBD1 (5 bases). The germline V and J ends were trimmed by 3 bases and 6 bases, with 5 bases remaining between them. The CDR3 spans 11 residues. The germline gives CDR1 WNHNN, CDR2 SYGVQD (reference sequence). The CDR3 is CASSDRDGYTF. CDR3 DNA sequence: TGCGCCAGCAGTGACAGGGATGGCTACACCTTC.

The chain is built from TRBV27 and TRBJ1-4; maybe TRBD1 (5 bases). Trimming took off 0 bases at V and 3 bases at J, with 8 bases between the two ends. Germline V lookup: CDR1 MNHEY, CDR2 SMNVEV (reference sequence). The CDR3 loop spans 15 amino acids. This chain's CDR3 is CASSLSGAANEKLFF. CDR3 DNA: TGTGCCAGCAGTTTATCTGGGGCCGCTAATGAAAAACTGTTTTTT.

V usage is TRBV5-1 and J usage is TRBJ2-5; 7 nucleotides line up with TRBD1. J gave up 1 base and V 3 bases, and 6 bases lay outside the gene matches. The germline V gene encodes CDR1 SGHRS and CDR2 YFSETQ. The CDR3 covers 15 residues. CDR3: CASSWDRKLQETQYF. CDR3 bases: TGCGCCAGCAGCTGGGACAGAAAACTCCAAGAGACCCAGTACTTC.

The V and J genes are TRBV6-6 and TRBJ2-7, with D possibly matching TRBD1 (6 bases). V dropped 4 bases and J dropped 6 bases, with 16 bases sitting between them. The V gene's germline CDR1 is MNHNY and CDR2 SVGAGI (reference sequence). The CDR3 totals 14 residues. CDR3 bases: TGTGCCAGCAGTTTGGGAACAGGGAACGGCGAGCAGTACTTC. Amino acid sequence: CASSLGTGNGEQYF.